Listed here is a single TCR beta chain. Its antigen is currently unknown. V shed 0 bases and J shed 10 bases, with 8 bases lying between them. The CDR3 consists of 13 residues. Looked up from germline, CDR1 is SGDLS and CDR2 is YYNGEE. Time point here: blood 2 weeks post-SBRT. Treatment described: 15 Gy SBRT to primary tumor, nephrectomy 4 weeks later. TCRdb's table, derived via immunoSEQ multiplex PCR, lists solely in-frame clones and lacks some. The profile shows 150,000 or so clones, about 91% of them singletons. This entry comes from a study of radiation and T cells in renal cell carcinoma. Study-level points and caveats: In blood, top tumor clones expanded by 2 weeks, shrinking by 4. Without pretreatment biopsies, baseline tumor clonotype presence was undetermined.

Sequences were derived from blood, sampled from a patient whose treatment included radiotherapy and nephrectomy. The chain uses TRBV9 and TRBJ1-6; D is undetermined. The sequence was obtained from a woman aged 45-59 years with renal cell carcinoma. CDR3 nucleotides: TGTGCCAGCAGCGTAGAAGGGAGCTCACCCCTCCACTTT. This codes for CASSVEGSSPLHF.